This record concerns one TCR beta chain sequence. The data originate from a study of T cell changes during pregnancy in multiple sclerosis. The repertoire was sequenced with immunoSEQ multiplex PCR; TCRdb's copy has only in-frame clones and lacks some. The sample has around 80,000 clones; 94% are singletons. Trimming left V 4 bases short and J 1 base short, with 11 bases between. Germline CDR1 reads SNHLY; CDR2 reads FYNNEI. This CDR3 is built from 14 residues. The TCR was taken from a female donor in good health, enrolled as a control in a pregnancy study. V and J are TRBV2 and TRBJ2-7; D is ambiguous. Sequenced material: peripheral blood, taken in the second trimester of pregnancy. The CDR3 nucleotides are TGTGCCAGCAGTGGGGTTACCAGGTCCTACGAGCAGTACTTC. Translating gives CASSGVTRSYEQYF.